This TCR beta chain appears in the sequencing data of a study of shared clonotypes between healthy human individuals (TCRdb year 2020). Study-level background: A few men and two women, aged 18 to 49 years, made up the cohort. Per donor, three plates each were used for CD4 naive and CD4 memory, two for CD8 naive, and one for CD8 memory. Libraries were prepared and TCR repertoires were sequenced by different laboratories using diverse techniques, in order to increase sequencing depth and limit assay-specific biases. To estimate repertoire size and how much clonotypes are shared between individuals, the study performed deep sequencing of blood TCR repertoires from five healthy adults. Leukapheresis yielded between about 0.9 and 8.9 billion PBMCs per donor.

CD8 naive samples were obtained by positive selection for CCR7 among CD45RO-negative cells, yielding a CD45RA+CCR7+ population from which TemRA cells were excluded. The donors were healthy, HIV-negative adults who had no recently reported acute infections or vaccinations. Every donor was a Caucasian adult residing in Nashville, Tennessee, USA. After blood collection by leukapheresis, PBMCs were isolated using Ficoll-Histopaque density gradient centrifugation and then cryopreserved in the vapor phase of liquid nitrogen. Purity and quantity of every magnetically sorted T cell population were checked by analytical flow cytometry. Genomic DNA was isolated from each sorted fraction and quantified by UV absorbance on a Nanodrop 2000c. A word on this clone: The antigen this receptor binds is unknown. No per-base quality is available; no much larger clone lies one base away.

Using the deep immunoSEQ assay, TCR CDR3 regions were amplified from genomic DNA by multiplex PCR. Genomic DNA extracted from each cell subset was distributed evenly over all wells of several immunoSEQ 96-well plates, and each plate served as one replicate. For sorted subsets, each replicate PCR was loaded with roughly 190 ng genomic DNA, equivalent to some 27,000 T cell genomes. The purified libraries were quantified using a Qubit 3.0 fluorometer, sized with a Bioanalyzer 2100, and then quantified again using the KAPA Library Quantification kit. Every immunoSEQ 96-well plate was sequenced on a separate single-read 150-cycle Illumina NextSeq 550 flow cell. As for how the authors treated the data: The immunoSEQ output contained only junctional sequences without quality scores, so filtering could not match that applied to full-length reads. Sequences were annotated with PyIR, a Python wrapper for IgBLAST v1.9, using IMGT germline references to assign V/J genes and CDR3. Any read was removed if the V/J assignment was weak (E-value above 1e-6), the CDR3 was missing, or the read contained stop codons, out-of-frame junctions, or ambiguous translated residues. A V3J clonotype was defined by an identical inferred V gene, J gene, and CDR3 amino acid sequence. Percentage overlap between repertoires was calculated by dividing the number of shared unique clonotypes by the size of the smaller repertoire. Richness of each repertoire was evaluated using RTK rarefaction, the Chao1 estimator, and Recon v2.1 estimates of unobserved clonotypes. Generation probabilities were computed with OLGA for all TCRbeta clonotypes obtained by the gDNA method from several donors. TCRdb provides this immuneACCESS table in a form limited to in-frame rearrangements. Some clones are lacking; in checked studies, under half of them reflect an unresolved V gene, and why the rest are absent is not known. That table is the source of V, J and clone size, and D and trimming were worked out from the DNA. This sample gives 650,000 to 800,000 clones in total; about 91% of them show up just once. Roughly 24% of the sample is taken by the ten largest.

CDR1 SQVTM and CDR2 ANQGSEA are derived from the germline V gene. From its cysteine to its phenylalanine, the CDR3 spans 17 amino acids. Only the CDR3 part of the read is kept: 51 bases, read in frame from the first base. The V end loses 3 bases and the J end loses 0 bases, and a stretch of 17 bases separates them. The paper's findings and limits, for the study overall: Incomplete sequencing was indicated by rarefaction of sorted-subset datasets, despite the large sequencing depth. Because the study included only a small number of donors, the genetic and exposure-history diversity represented was limited. Sampling was restricted to blood, and TCR repertoires in tissues likely differ from the TCR repertoires found in blood. Based on pairwise subsampling, the degree of clonotype sharing among donors was expected to be affected by sequencing depth. Compared with non-shared clonotypes, clonotypes shared by all four sorted-subset donors had higher generation probabilities. Larger estimated clonotype richness was generally found for naive subsets than for memory subsets. Sharing across a few donors was observed for about 5% of naive CD4, under 4% of naive CD8, about 2.3% of memory CD4, and around 0.44% of memory CD8 clonotypes.

The chain was built from TRBV29-1 and TRBJ2-2; the D gene is tentatively TRBD1 or TRBD2, each matching 5 bases. The TCR was taken from a man aged 25 to 40 in good health. The specimen sequenced was naive CD8+ T cells sorted from blood. Explained via the paper, the cell subset or site label denotes: CD45RA+CCR7+. The CDR3 protein: CSVEGVVNSPNTGELFF. The DNA sequence reads TGCAGCGTTGAGGGGGTAGTTAATAGTCCGAACACCGGGGAGCTGTTTTTT.